A single sample is the source of the 7 T cell receptor beta chains below, sequenced in a study of neurological immune-mediated disorders. Specified time point: longitudinal time-point 3. One entry per CDR3 protein results from TCRdb running MiXCR on the 5' RACE reads. The sample consists of roughly 100,000 distinct CDR3 sequences, about 10% of them appearing once. The sequencing input was PBMCs. These receptors all come from a female donor with HTLV-1-associated myelopathy (HAM/TSP).

The chain couples TRBV28 to TRBJ2-7; D is unresolved. Per the germline V gene, CDR1 is MDHEN and CDR2 is SYDVKM. The germline V and J ends were trimmed by 5 bases and 1 base, with 12 bases remaining between them. This CDR3 spans 14 amino acids. Here the CDR3 DNA reads TGTGCCAGCAGTAACCCTATCACTTCCTACGAGCAGTACTTC. Protein product: CASSNPITSYEQYF. The full variable domain, its missing parts supplied by reference TRBV28 and TRBJ2-7, is DVKVTQSSRYLVKRTGEKVFLECVQDMDHENMFWYRQDPGLGLRLIYFSYDVKMKEKGDIPEGYSVSREKKERFSLILESASTNQTSMYLCASSNPITSYEQYFGPGTRLTVT.

The table lists this clonotype with many counts. The chain links TRBV5-1 to TRBJ2-5, with D possibly matching TRBD2 (5 bases). The germline V and J ends were trimmed by 4 bases and 0 bases, with 13 bases remaining between them. The V gene's germline CDR1 is SGHRS and CDR2 YFSETQ. The CDR3 length is 15 residues. The CDR3 is CASSTRPRDQETQYF. CDR3 DNA: TGCGCCAGCAGCACCCGACCGAGGGACCAAGAGACCCAGTACTTC.

This clonotype was recorded many times. V is TRBV7-9 and J is TRBJ2-7, with D possibly called TRBD1 or TRBD2 (5 bases each). The ends were cut back, 1 base at V and 11 bases at J, with 12 bases in the middle. The germline V gene has CDR1 SEHNR and CDR2 FQNEAQ (reference sequence). CDR3 length equals 12 residues. CDR3: CASSLEMGRKYF. In DNA, the CDR3 is TGTGCCAGCAGCTTAGAAATGGGACGAAAGTACTTC.

In regard to this clonotype: An end of the junction does not agree with germline; a read error may underlie this. The chain employs TRBV9 and TRBJ2-2; 8 nucleotides match TRBD1. The CDR3 is 15 amino acids. The germline gives CDR1 SGDLS, CDR2 YYNGEE. This chain's CDR3 is CASSPPGTGTGELSF. The CDR3 DNA reads TGTGCCAGCAGCCCCCCGGGGACAGGCACCGGGGAGCTGTCTTTT. Full variable domain (rest looked up from reference TRBV9 and TRBJ2-2): DSGVTQTPKHLITATGQRVTLRCSPRSGDLSVYWYQQSLDQGLQFLIQYYNGEERAKGNILERFSAQQFPDLHSELNLSSLELGDSALYFCASSPPGTGTGELSFGEGSRLTVL.

This clonotype appeared many times. The chain recombines TRBV10-3 with TRBJ1-1; D call uncertain. The CDR3 is 13 residues long. Per germline, CDR1 ENHRY and CDR2 SYGVKD. V lost 7 bases to trimming and J lost 2 bases, with 11 bases between them. CDR3 residues: CAIKVRANTEAFF. CDR3 in DNA: TGTGCCATCAAGGTACGGGCTAACACTGAAGCTTTCTTT.

This clonotype has more than one count but fewer than ten. The chain employs TRBV12-3 or TRBV12-4 and TRBJ1-5, with 9 bases lining up with TRBD1. CDR3 length: 14 residues. Trimming cost V 5 bases and J 6 bases; bases outside gene matches: 5. Here the CDR3 DNA reads TGTGCCAGCAGTCCAGGGACAGGGATTCAGCCCCAGCATTTT. This sequence encodes CASSPGTGIQPQHF.

About this clonotype itself: Mismatch with germline at one junction end may stem from a read error. The chain links TRBV10-3 to TRBJ2-7; 9 positions match TRBD1. The CDR3 sequence is 13 residues long. CDR1 and CDR2 from the germline V gene are ENHRY and SYGVKD. CDR3 protein: CASRQGETHELYF. The CDR3, as DNA: TGTGCCTCGCGACAGGGGGAAACCCACGAGCTGTACTTC.